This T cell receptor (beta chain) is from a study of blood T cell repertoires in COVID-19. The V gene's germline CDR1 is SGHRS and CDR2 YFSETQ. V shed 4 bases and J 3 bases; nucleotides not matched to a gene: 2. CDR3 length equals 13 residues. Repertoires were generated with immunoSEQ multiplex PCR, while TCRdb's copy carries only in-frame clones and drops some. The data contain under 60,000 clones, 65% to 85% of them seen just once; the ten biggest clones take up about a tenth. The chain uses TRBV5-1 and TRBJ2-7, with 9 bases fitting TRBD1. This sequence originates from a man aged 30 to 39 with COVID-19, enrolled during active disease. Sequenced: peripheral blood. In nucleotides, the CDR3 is TGCGCCAGCAGCGGGGACAGGGACTACGAGCAGTACTTC. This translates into CASSGDRDYEQYF.